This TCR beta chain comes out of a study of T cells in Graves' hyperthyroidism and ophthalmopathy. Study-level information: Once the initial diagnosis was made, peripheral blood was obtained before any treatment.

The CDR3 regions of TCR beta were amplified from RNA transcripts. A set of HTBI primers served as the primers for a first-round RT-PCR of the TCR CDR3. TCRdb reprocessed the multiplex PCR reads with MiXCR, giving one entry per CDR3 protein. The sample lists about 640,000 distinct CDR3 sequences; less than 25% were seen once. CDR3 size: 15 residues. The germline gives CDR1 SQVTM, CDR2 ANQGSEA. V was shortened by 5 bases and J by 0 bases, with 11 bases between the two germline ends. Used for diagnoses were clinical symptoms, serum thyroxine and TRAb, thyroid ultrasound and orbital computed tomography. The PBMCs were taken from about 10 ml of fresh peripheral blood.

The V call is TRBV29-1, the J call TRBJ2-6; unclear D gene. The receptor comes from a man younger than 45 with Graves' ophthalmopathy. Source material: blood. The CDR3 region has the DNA TGCAGCGTTTTCGTCCGCCTCTCTGGGGCCAACGTCCTGACTTTC. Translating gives CSVFVRLSGANVLTF.